This T cell receptor (beta chain) came from a study of metastatic and nonmetastatic thyroid tumors (dated by TCRdb to about 2020). About the investigation overall: The researchers compared repertoires between peripheral blood samples and tumor or nodule tissue samples from patients with malignant or benign thyroid disease. Paper-wide results and their limitations: TCR beta diversity was reported as significantly higher in malignant tumors than in benign nodules, in both blood and tumor samples.

Details on this clone: Its binding antigen is unknown. Base qualities are missing; no much larger clone stands one base away.

The library was generated by PCR. The sequencer listed for this sample is Illumina HiSeq 4000. The TCR beta-chain CDR3 region of each patient was profiled by high-throughput sequencing. The study's own analysis went as follows. CDR3 differences across clinicopathological groups were used to build a classifier for discriminating distant-metastatic papillary thyroid cancer patients. Repertoire diversity was assessed with the Shannon index, and tumor-blood repertoire similarity with the Morisita-Horn index. TCRdb passed the public sequencing reads through fastp at Q25 and MiXCR, retaining productive beta sequences. The authors' filters were not applied to this entry. The sample includes about 19,000 clones, with 20% to 30% observed a single time. 2.5% to 3.5% of the sample comes from the top ten. The CDR3 has 16 amino acids, counting the end cysteine and phenylalanine. Just CDR3 DNA is preserved here, 48 bases in frame from base 1. In the germline V gene, CDR1 corresponds to MNHEY and CDR2 to SVGAGI. The germline ends are 18 bases apart after V is trimmed by 0 bases and J by 7 bases.

Before undergoing thyroid surgery, none of the patients had been given any kind of treatment. Using T-cell receptor beta sequencing, the study looked back at clinical samples from patients collected from the early 2010s to the late 2010s. This chain is built from TRBV6-5 and TRBJ1-2; TRBD1 could be the D gene, as 5 bases match. The receptor was isolated from a male donor with papillary thyroid cancer or a benign thyroid nodule (not recorded which). Some clones in this sample may be carry-over from other donors' samples. The sequencing sample was made of blood. CDR3 sequence: CASSYSIGTPESGYTF. DNA sequence: TGTGCCAGCAGTTACTCCATTGGGACCCCCGAGTCTGGCTACACCTTC.